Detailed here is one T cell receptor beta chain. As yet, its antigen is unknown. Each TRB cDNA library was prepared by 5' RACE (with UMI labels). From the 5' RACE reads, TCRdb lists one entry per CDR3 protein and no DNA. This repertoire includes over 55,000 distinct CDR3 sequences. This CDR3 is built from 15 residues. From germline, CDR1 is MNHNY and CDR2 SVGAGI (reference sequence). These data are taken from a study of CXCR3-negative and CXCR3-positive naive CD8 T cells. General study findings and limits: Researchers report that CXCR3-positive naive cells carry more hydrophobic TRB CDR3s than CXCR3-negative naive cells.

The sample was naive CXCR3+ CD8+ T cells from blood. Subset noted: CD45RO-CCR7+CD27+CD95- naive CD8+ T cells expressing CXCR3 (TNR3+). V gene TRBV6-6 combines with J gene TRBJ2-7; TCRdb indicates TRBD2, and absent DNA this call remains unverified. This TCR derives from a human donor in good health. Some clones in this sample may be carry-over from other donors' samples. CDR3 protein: CASTLLTSGGGEQYF.